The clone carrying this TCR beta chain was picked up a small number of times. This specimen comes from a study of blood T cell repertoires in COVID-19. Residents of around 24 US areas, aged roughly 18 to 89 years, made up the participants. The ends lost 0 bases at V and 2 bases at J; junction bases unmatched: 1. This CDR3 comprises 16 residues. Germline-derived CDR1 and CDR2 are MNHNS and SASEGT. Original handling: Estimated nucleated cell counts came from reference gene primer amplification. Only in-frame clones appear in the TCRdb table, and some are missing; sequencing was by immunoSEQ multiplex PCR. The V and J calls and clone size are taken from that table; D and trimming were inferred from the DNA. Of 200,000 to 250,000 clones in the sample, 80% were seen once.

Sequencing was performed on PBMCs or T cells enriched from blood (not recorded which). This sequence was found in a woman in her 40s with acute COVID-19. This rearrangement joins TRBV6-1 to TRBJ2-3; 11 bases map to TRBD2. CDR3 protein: CASSEASGGATDTQYF. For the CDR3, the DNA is TGTGCCAGCAGTGAAGCTAGCGGGGGGGCCACAGATACGCAGTATTTT.